This TCR beta chain derives from a study of T-cell memory formation after mild COVID-19. This clonotype was detected a few times. Its target is not known. CDR1 SGHNT and CDR2 YYREEE come from the germline V gene (reference sequence). V was trimmed by 2 bases and J by 5 bases, leaving 11 bases between them. The CDR3 spans 13 residues. Via MiXCR, TCRdb re-called the 5' RACE reads, giving one row per CDR3 protein. The table includes roughly 200,000 distinct CDR3 sequences, about a sixth detected once. Study outcomes and limitations: Shrinking CD4+ clones resided mostly in CM and EM, and CD8+ ones in EMRA. Within pre-infection memory, some responding clones were found, suggesting cross-reactive memory joined. Among clones contracting day 15 to 85, CD4/CD8 was balanced, whereas later expanders leaned CD4+.

Sequencing input: PBMCs or a T cell subset sorted from them (not recorded which). The receptor's source is an adult woman who had mild COVID-19 (a few samples of this study predate the infection). Cell type and time point are not known. The chain is built from TRBV5-4 and TRBJ2-7; D is ambiguous. The CDR3 is CASSFDQRHEQYF. Here the CDR3 DNA reads TGTGCCAGCAGCTTCGACCAAAGGCACGAGCAGTACTTC.